This record looks at one TCR beta chain sequence and its context. These data belong to a study of blood T cell repertoires in COVID-19. Study in general: Italy, Spain and the United States were the sources of the convalescent and acute COVID-19 samples. T cells, B-cell-depleted T cells, or PBMCs provided the cDNA or gDNA that served as material.

Germline loops: CDR1 SGHVS, CDR2 FQNEAQ. Trimming removed 1 base from V and 2 bases from J, with 11 bases in between. The CDR3 is 15 amino acids. Produced via immunoSEQ multiplex PCR; TCRdb's table is partial and in-frame only. The table records approximately 380,000 clones, approximately 89% of them present only once. All enrollees were about 18 to 100 years old and from about 25 US areas. Within 2 weeks of study entry, exposed participants had contacted a PCR-confirmed or clinician-diagnosed COVID-19 case. The sequence was obtained from a woman in her 40s who had been exposed to COVID-19. J is TRBJ1-2 and V is TRBV7-8; D might be TRBD1 (5 bases). The sample taken for sequencing was PBMCs or T cells enriched from blood (not recorded which). The CDR3 DNA reads TGTGCCAGCAGCTTAGATAACAGGCAGAACTATGGCTACACCTTC. As protein: CASSLDNRQNYGYTF.